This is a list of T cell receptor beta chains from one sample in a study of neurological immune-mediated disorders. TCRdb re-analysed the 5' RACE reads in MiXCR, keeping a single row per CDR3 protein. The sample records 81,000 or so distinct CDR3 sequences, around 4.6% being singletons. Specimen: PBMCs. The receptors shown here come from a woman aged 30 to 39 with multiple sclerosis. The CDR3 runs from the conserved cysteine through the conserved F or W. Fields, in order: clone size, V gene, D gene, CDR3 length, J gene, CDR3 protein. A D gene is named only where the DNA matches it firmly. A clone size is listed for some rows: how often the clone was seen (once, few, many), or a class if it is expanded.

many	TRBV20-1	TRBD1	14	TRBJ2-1	CSASPGGAHNEQFF
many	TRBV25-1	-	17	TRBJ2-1	CASSEYGGAGGWNEQFF
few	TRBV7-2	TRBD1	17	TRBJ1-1	CASSLEDRGPLNTEAFF
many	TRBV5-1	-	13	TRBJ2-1	CASSLGHNNEQFF
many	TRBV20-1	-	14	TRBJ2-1	CSATDNRPGDEQFF
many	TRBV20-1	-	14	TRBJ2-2	CSARGHGNTGELFF
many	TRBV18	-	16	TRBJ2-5	CASSPEQTRLRETQYF
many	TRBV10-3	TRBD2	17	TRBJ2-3	CAISGSGRVPYTDTQYF
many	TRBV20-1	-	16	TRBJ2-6	CSALGHESSGANVLTF
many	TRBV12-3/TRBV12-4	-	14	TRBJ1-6	CASSFVAGNSPLHF
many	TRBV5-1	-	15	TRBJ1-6	CASSLARGSNSPLHF
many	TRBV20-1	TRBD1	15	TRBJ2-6	CSARTGGFGANVLTF
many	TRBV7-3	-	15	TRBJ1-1	CASSSTGEANTEAFF
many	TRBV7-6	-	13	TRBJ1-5	CASSLGNNQPQHF
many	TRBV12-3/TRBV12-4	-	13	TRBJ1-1	CASSFWVNTEAFF
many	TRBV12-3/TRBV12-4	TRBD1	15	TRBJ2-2	CASSSQGARTGELFF
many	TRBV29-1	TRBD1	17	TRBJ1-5	CSVEVSGTALRNQPQHF
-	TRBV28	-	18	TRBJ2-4	CASSFLPQAGVAKNIQYF
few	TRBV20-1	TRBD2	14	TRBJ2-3	CSALGLAVTDTQYF
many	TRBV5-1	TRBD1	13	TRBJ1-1	CASSYGTGNMAFF
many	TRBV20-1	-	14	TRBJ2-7	CSAPRSQGSYEQYF
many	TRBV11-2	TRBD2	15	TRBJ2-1	CASSPGTSGPGEQFF
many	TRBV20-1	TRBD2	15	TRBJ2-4	CSARRASGAKNIQYF
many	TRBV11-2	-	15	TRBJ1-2	CASSSAAGRGYGYTF
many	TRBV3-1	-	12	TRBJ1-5	CASSQGEQPQHF
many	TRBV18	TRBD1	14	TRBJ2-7	CASSHRTGGYEQYF
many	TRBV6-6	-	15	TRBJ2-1	CATKGDGPSYNEQFF
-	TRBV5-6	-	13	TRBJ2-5	CASSLESQETQYF
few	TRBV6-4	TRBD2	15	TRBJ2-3	CASSASGGAADTQYF
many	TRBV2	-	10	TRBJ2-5	CASSRETQYF
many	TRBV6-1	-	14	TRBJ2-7	CASRWELSSYEQYF
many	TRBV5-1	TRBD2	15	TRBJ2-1	CASSPGLAEFNEQFF
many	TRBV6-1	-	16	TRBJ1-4	CASGPRLASTNEKLFF
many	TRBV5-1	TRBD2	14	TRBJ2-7	CASSLTSGSTEQYF
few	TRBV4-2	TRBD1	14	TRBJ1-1	CASSLGTGATEAFF
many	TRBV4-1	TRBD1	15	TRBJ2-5	CASSPDRTGKITQYF
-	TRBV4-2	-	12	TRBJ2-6	CASSSGAKVLTF
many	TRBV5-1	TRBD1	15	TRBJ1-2	CASSPDRVGNYGYTF
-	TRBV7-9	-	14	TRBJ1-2	CASSLVGLNYGYTF
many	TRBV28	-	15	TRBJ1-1	CASSSKQGVNTEAFF
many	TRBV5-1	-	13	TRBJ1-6	CASSLSGTGTLHF
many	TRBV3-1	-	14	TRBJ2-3	CASSLGGRTDTQYF
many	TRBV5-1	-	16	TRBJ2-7	CASSLSSTAPSYEQYF
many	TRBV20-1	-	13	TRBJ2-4	CSASGLAKNIQYF
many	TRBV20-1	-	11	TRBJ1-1	CSAAPGTEAFF
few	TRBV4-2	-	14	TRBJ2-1	CASSQLAGNNEQFF
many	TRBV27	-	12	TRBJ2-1	CASSPPGGEQFF
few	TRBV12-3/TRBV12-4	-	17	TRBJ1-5	CASSLYGAFGSRQPQHF
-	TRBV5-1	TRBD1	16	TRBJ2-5	CASKTMTGTGRETQYF
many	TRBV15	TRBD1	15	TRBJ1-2	CATSRDNRQGYGYTF
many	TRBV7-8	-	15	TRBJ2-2	CASSFWGRNTGELFF
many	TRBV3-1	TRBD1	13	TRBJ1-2	CASSQTGNYGYTF
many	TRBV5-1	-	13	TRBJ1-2	CASSLDGLGGYTF